Below are 27 T cell receptor beta chains sequenced from a single sample in a study of T cells after yellow fever vaccination. From the 5' RACE reads, TCRdb called clonotypes with MiXCR, one entry per CDR3 protein. The data show about 74,000 distinct CDR3 sequences, around 6.9% seen once. The sequencing used CD8+ T cells sorted from PBMCs, collected less than 6 days after the first yellow fever vaccination. These receptors all come from a man aged 18 to 35 who received the YFV17D yellow fever vaccine.

The chain couples TRBV28 to TRBJ1-5; D is unresolved. There are 15 residues in the CDR3. V was pared by 6 bases and J by 0 bases, with 12 bases between. The germline V gene has CDR1 MDHEN and CDR2 SYDVKM. The CDR3 DNA reads TGTGCCAGCAGGGCCTTGATCCTTAGCAATCAGCCCCAGCATTTT. As protein: CASRALILSNQPQHF. Combining the CDR3 with reference TRBV28 and TRBJ1-5 gives the whole variable domain DVKVTQSSRYLVKRTGEKVFLECVQDMDHENMFWYRQDPGLGLRLIYFSYDVKMKEKGDIPEGYSVSREKKERFSLILESASTNQTSMYLCASRALILSNQPQHFGDGTRLSIL.

This clonotype was seen at least ten times. The rearrangement joins TRBV6-2 or TRBV6-3 to TRBJ1-5; D is uncertain. Germline CDR1 is MNHEY and CDR2 is SVGEGT. With 0 bases removed from V and 0 bases from J, the gap between germline ends came to 12 bases. CDR3 size: 17 residues. CDR3 nucleotides: TGTGCCAGCAGTTACTCGACGAGGGATTATAGCAATCAGCCCCAGCATTTT. It translates to CASSYSTRDYSNQPQHF.

This clonotype has just a few counts. The chain couples TRBV4-1 to TRBJ1-4; D is unresolved. Germline values: CDR1 MGHRA, CDR2 YSYEKL. This CDR3 spans 13 amino acids. Trimming cost V 4 bases and J 12 bases, with 15 bases left between them. The CDR3 loop reads CASSPLPQIELFF. The CDR3 nucleotides are TGCGCCAGCAGCCCCCTGCCGCAGATAGAACTGTTTTTT.

The chain uses TRBV7-9 and TRBJ2-3, with 12 bases identical to TRBD2. This CDR3 is 19 amino acids long. V dropped 0 bases and J dropped 2; count of bases not matched to a gene: 9. The germline gives CDR1 SEHNR, CDR2 FQNEAQ (reference sequence). The CDR3 spells CASSLAKASGGGYTDTQYF. The DNA for the CDR3 is TGTGCCAGCAGCTTAGCGAAGGCTAGCGGGGGGGGATACACAGATACGCAGTATTTT.

V usage is TRBV20-1 and J usage is TRBJ2-3; 8 bases line up with TRBD2. The CDR3 totals 14 residues. Unmatched junction bases numbered 3, after V lost 3 bases and J lost 1 base. Germline assignment: CDR1 DFQATT and CDR2 SNEGSKA (reference sequence). CDR3: CSASGGDRTDTQYF. The CDR3 region has the DNA TGCAGTGCTAGCGGGGGGGATCGCACAGATACGCAGTATTTT.

At least ten counts were recorded for this clonotype. The gene calls are TRBV7-9 and TRBJ2-7; tentative D call: TRBD2 (7 bases). The CDR3 length is 13 residues. V was cut by 5 bases and J by 7 bases, with 15 bases left in between. Germline V gives CDR1 SEHNR, CDR2 FQNEAQ (reference sequence). The CDR3: CASSRGGAREQYV. The CDR3 nucleotides read TGTGCCAGCAGCCGAGGGGGGGCAAGGGAGCAGTACGTC.

This clonotype was recorded at least ten times. The gene calls are TRBV7-2 and TRBJ2-1; 10 bases align to TRBD2. The CDR3 runs to 15 residues. CDR1 and CDR2 (germline): SGHTA, FQGNSA. The V gene end was trimmed by 6 bases and the J gene end by 6 bases; junction bases not matched to a gene: 8. CDR3 sequence reads: CASSQGLAGANEQFF. As DNA, the CDR3 is TGTGCCAGCAGTCAAGGCCTAGCGGGGGCCAATGAGCAGTTCTTC. Combining the CDR3 with reference TRBV7-2 and TRBJ2-1 gives the whole variable domain GAGVSQSPSNKVTEKGKDVELRCDPISGHTALYWYRQSLGQGLEFLIYFQGNSAPDKSGLPSDRFSAERTGGSVSTLTIQRTQQEDSAVYLCASSQGLAGANEQFFGPGTRLTVL.

This clonotype was observed a handful of times. This chain uses TRBV24-1 with TRBJ2-3; 7 positions match TRBD1. Trimming took 0 bases from V and 6 from J; bases not matched to a gene: 8. Germline CDR1 reads KGHDR; CDR2 reads SFDVKD. There are 16 residues in the CDR3. CDR3: CATSDLTDRAADTQYF. CDR3 bases: TGTGCCACCAGTGATTTGACCGACAGGGCAGCCGATACGCAGTATTTT.

This clonotype was counted at least ten times. This chain connects TRBV6-2 or TRBV6-3 to TRBJ2-5; possibly TRBD2 for D (5 bases). CDR1 and CDR2 (germline): MNHEY, SVGEGT. CDR3 length equals 13 residues. The germline V and J ends were trimmed by 2 bases and 3 bases, with 7 bases remaining between them. DNA for the CDR3: TGTGCCAGCAGTTACAGGACTGAAGAGACCCAGTACTTC. The encoded protein is CASSYRTEETQYF.

In this sample, this clonotype turned up a few times. V gene TRBV11-2 combines with J gene TRBJ2-7; 7 bases agree with TRBD2. The CDR3 loop spans 16 amino acids. Per the germline V gene, CDR1 is SGHAT and CDR2 is FQNNGV. With V trimmed by 2 bases and J by 3 bases, 10 bases remained unmatched. The CDR3 DNA is TGTGCCAGCAGCTTACTGGGAGCCCGGGGGGACTACGAGCAGTACTTC. It translates to CASSLLGARGDYEQYF.

As regards this clonotype: The junction departs from germline at one end; a sequencing error may be responsible. The chain has TRBV12-3 or TRBV12-4 and TRBJ1-5, with 7 nucleotides matching TRBD1. This CDR3 comprises 17 residues. The CDR3 region is CASSLDWRDRDNQPQHF. The CDR3 DNA reads TGTGCCAGCAGCTTAGATTGGCGAGACAGGGACAATCAGCCCCAGCATTTT.

Ten or more counts support this clonotype. J is TRBJ1-1 and V is TRBV28; D is unresolved. Germline V CDR1 and CDR2: MDHEN, SYDVKM. Trimming took off 3 bases at V and 1 base at J, with 3 bases between the two ends. The CDR3 is 12 residues long. CDR3 loop: CASSFQNTEAFF. The CDR3 nucleotides read TGTGCCAGCAGTTTCCAGAACACTGAAGCTTTCTTT. The full variable domain, in which reference TRBV28 and TRBJ1-1 provide the parts outside the CDR3, is DVKVTQSSRYLVKRTGEKVFLECVQDMDHENMFWYRQDPGLGLRLIYFSYDVKMKEKGDIPEGYSVSREKKERFSLILESASTNQTSMYLCASSFQNTEAFFGQGTRLTVV.

This clonotype has ten or more counts. V and J are TRBV4-3 and TRBJ2-7, with 9 nucleotides matching TRBD2. J lost 4 bases, V lost 0 bases, and 7 bases had no gene match. Germline CDR1 is LGHNA and CDR2 is YSLEER. This CDR3 is 16 amino acids long. The CDR3 DNA reads TGCGCCAGCAGCCAAGATATTAGCGGGGGTTGGTACGAGCAGTACTTC. Translated, it gives CASSQDISGGWYEQYF.

This clonotype was recorded a few times. The rearrangement uses TRBV7-6 and TRBJ2-3, with 9 bases that match TRBD1. Germline values: CDR1 SGHVS, CDR2 FNYEAQ. The length of the CDR3 is 16 residues. Trimming removed 4 bases from V and 6 bases from J; junction bases left unmatched: 11. The CDR3 sequence is CASSSPGTGLWDTQYF. In DNA form, the CDR3 reads TGTGCCAGCAGCTCCCCGGGGACAGGGCTTTGGGATACGCAGTATTTT. Full variable domain (outside the CDR3, taken from reference TRBV7-6 and TRBJ2-3): GAGVSQSPRYKVTKRGQDVALRCDPISGHVSLYWYRQALGQGPEFLTYFNYEAQQDKSGLPNDRFSAERPEGSISTLTIQRTEQRDSAMYRCASSSPGTGLWDTQYFGPGTRLTVL.

As regards this clonotype: A read error may produce the germline difference seen at one junction end. The chain recombines TRBV5-5 with TRBJ1-2; a possible D gene is TRBD1 (6 bases). The CDR3 length is 14 residues. Germline CDR1 reads SGHKS; CDR2 reads YYEKEE (reference sequence). CDR3 nucleotides: TGTGCCAGCATCTTGGCGGGCAGGGGCTATGGCTACACCTTC. Encoded protein: CASILAGRGYGYTF.

There are many counts of this clonotype. V usage is TRBV30 and J usage is TRBJ1-1; D unclear. V lost 6 bases, J lost 5 bases, and 16 bases lay in between. This CDR3 contains 13 residues. CDR1 is GTSNPN, CDR2 SVGIG, per germline (reference sequence). CDR3 sequence (DNA): TGTGCCTGCTTGGACTCGGAGAGGACTGAAGCTTTCTTT. Translating it yields CACLDSERTEAFF.

The rearrangement links TRBV4-1 to TRBJ1-1, with a possible D match to TRBD1 (6 bases). V gave up 1 base and J gave up 5 bases, with 11 bases separating them. Looked up from germline, CDR1 is MGHRA and CDR2 is YSYEKL. There are 14 residues in the CDR3. The CDR3 region has the DNA TGCGCCAGCAGCCAAGTAGGGGGGCGGACTGAAGCTTTCTTT. Protein product: CASSQVGGRTEAFF.

The V call is TRBV10-3, the J call TRBJ1-2; D gene unclear. The ends were cut back, 7 bases at V and 6 bases at J, with 18 bases in the middle. CDR3 length: 14 amino acids. Per the germline V gene, CDR1 is ENHRY and CDR2 is SYGVKD. The CDR3 DNA reads TGTGCCATCACAGAATTCCGGGGAGAGGATGGCTACACCTTC. Translation: CAITEFRGEDGYTF.

This chain links TRBV7-2 with TRBJ2-5; 11 bases align to TRBD2. The V gene end was trimmed by 5 bases and the J gene end by 4 bases; junction bases not matched to a gene: 9. This CDR3 is built from 16 residues. Germline V gives CDR1 SGHTA, CDR2 FQGNSA. DNA for the CDR3: TGTGCCAGCAGCGCTCTACTAGCGGGGGCCCTAGAGACCCAGTACTTC. Its protein is CASSALLAGALETQYF.

The V gene is TRBV12-3 or TRBV12-4, the J gene TRBJ2-1, with D unclear. Trimming pared 5 bases from V and 4 bases from J, leaving 9 bases between. The CDR3 runs 13 residues. The CDR3: CASSLHLYNEQFF. In DNA, the CDR3 is TGTGCCAGCAGTCTTCACTTGTACAATGAGCAGTTCTTC.

The genes are TRBV28 and TRBJ2-1; D ambiguous. Trimming removed 5 bases from V and 0 bases from J, with 11 bases in between. Germline V lookup: CDR1 MDHEN, CDR2 SYDVKM. CDR3 length equals 15 residues. CDR3 amino acids: CASSDMISSYNEQFF. CDR3 nucleotide sequence: TGTGCCAGCAGTGACATGATCAGCTCCTACAATGAGCAGTTCTTC.

The genes are TRBV19 and TRBJ2-1, with 12 positions matching TRBD2. Germline CDR1 LNHDA, CDR2 SQIVND (reference sequence). V lost 6 bases, J lost 5 bases, and 11 bases stayed unmatched. The CDR3 is made up of 17 amino acids. Here the CDR3 reads CASRVRPSGGADNEQFF. In nucleotides, the CDR3 is TGTGCCAGTAGGGTTCGGCCTAGCGGGGGGGCCGACAATGAGCAGTTCTTC.

This clonotype was detected ten times or more. This chain connects TRBV12-3 or TRBV12-4 to TRBJ2-3; D unclear. V dropped 7 bases and J dropped 0 bases, with 11 bases sitting between them. The CDR3 length is 14 residues. The DNA of the CDR3 is TGTGCCAGCACCCAGCTGGATAGCACAGATACGCAGTATTTT. Its protein is CASTQLDSTDTQYF.

This clonotype has at least ten counts. The chain is built from TRBV7-2 and TRBJ2-7; D is unresolved. V shed 2 bases and J shed 3 bases, with 8 bases lying between them. The length of the CDR3 is 13 residues. Per the germline V gene, CDR1 is SGHTA and CDR2 is FQGNSA. In DNA, the CDR3 is TGTGCCAGCAGCTTAAGCCCCTACTACGAGCAGTACGTC. It specifies CASSLSPYYEQYV.

This clonotype came up a few times. The chain uses TRBV11-1 and TRBJ2-2; D possibly corresponds to TRBD1 (6 bases). V was clipped by 2 bases and J by 1 base, with 11 bases between them. This CDR3 is 16 amino acids long. Germline V gene sequence: CDR1 SGHAT, CDR2 FQDESV (reference sequence). The CDR3 sequence: CASSLTPTGNTGELFF. DNA for the CDR3: TGTGCCAGCAGCTTAACTCCGACAGGGAACACCGGGGAGCTGTTTTTT.

This clonotype has a count of ten or more. The chain joins TRBV4-3 to TRBJ2-6; D is perhaps TRBD1 or TRBD2 (7 bases each). V dropped 7 bases and J dropped 0 bases, with 16 bases sitting between them. Germline CDR1 is LGHNA and CDR2 is YSLEER. The CDR3 has 17 residues. The CDR3 sequence: CASTRGDSSSGANVLTF. The CDR3 DNA reads TGCGCCAGCACCCGGGGGGACAGCAGCTCTGGGGCCAACGTCCTGACTTTC.

This clonotype came up a few times. CDR3 sequence (DNA): TGCGCCAGCAGCCGCATGGTAGTGAATAATTCACCCCTCCACTTT. It encodes CASSRMVVNNSPLHF. The V and J genes are TRBV4-1 and TRBJ1-6; D is ambiguous. Germline V gene lookup returns CDR1 MGHRA and CDR2 YSYEKL. The CDR3 length is 15 residues. Trimming left V 4 bases short and J 5 bases short, with 12 bases between.